This is a list of T cell receptor beta chains from one sample in a study of OX40 agonist ivuxolimab in advanced cancers. The method was immunoSEQ multiplex PCR; TCRdb's version includes in-frame clones alone and lacks a portion of them. The sample yields around 20,000 clones, about 90% seen once. The source material was CD4+ or CD8+ T cells sorted from blood, sampled in a trial of the OX40 agonist ivuxolimab. The receptors derive from an adult with an advanced solid tumor such as melanoma, head and neck, liver or kidney cancer. Each CDR3 is given with its conserved first and last residue. D genes are given only for firm matches. The size entry is marked missing in some rows and otherwise reads once, few, many or a size class.

clone size	D gene	V gene	J gene	CDR3 protein	CDR3 DNA
-	TRBD2	TRBV11-2	TRBJ2-1	CASSLGLAGGGSYNEQFF	TGTGCCAGCAGCTTAGGGCTAGCGGGAGGGGGGTCCTACAATGAGCAGTTCTTC
-	-	TRBV4-3	TRBJ2-3	CASSQDRVGTDTQYF	TGCGCCAGCAGCCAAGACAGGGTTGGCACAGATACGCAGTATTTT
-	TRBD2	TRBV6-1	TRBJ2-1	CASSEASSGLNYNEQFF	TGTGCCAGCAGTGAAGCGTCTAGCGGGCTCAACTACAATGAGCAGTTCTTC
-	-	TRBV9	TRBJ2-5	CASSVEASGGGAQYF	TGTGCCAGCAGCGTAGAAGCTAGCGGAGGGGGGGCCCAGTACTTC
-	TRBD2	TRBV28	TRBJ2-3	CASSLELAGGLTDTQYF	TGTGCCAGCAGTTTGGAACTAGCGGGAGGCTTGACAGATACGCAGTATTTT
-	-	TRBV19	TRBJ1-3	CASSIAAASSGNTIYF	TGTGCCAGTAGTATAGCGGCCGCCTCATCTGGAAACACCATATATTTT
once	-	TRBV6-4	TRBJ2-1	CASSDEGSGGNEQFF	TGTGCCAGCAGTGACGAAGGGTCAGGAGGCAATGAGCAGTTCTTC
-	-	TRBV6-1	TRBJ2-1	CASNWGNEQFF	TGTGCCAGCAATTGGGGCAATGAGCAGTTCTTC
once	TRBD1	TRBV28	TRBJ2-7	CATSGTGQYEQYF	TGTGCCACCTCCGGGACAGGGCAGTACGAGCAGTACTTC
-	-	TRBV19	TRBJ2-1	CASSSAAYNEQFF	TGTGCCAGTAGTTCGGCAGCATACAATGAGCAGTTCTTC
few	TRBD2	TRBV6-1	TRBJ2-1	CASSDQRGYNEQFF	TGTGCCAGCAGTGACCAGCGGGGGTACAATGAGCAGTTCTTC